The clone carrying this T cell receptor (beta chain) was counted only a few times. Its antigen is as yet unknown. This sample was taken from a study of T cells in Graves' hyperthyroidism and ophthalmopathy. Study results and limitations: Ophthalmopathy, as predicted by the model, came a median roughly 6.3 months after the prediction.

The CDR3 is 16 residues long. Germline-derived CDR1 and CDR2 are SGHTA and FQGNSA. With 5 bases clipped from V and 4 bases from J, the junction kept 13 bases outside the gene matches. The investigators amplified TCR beta CDR3 regions from RNA transcripts. HTBI primers were used for first-round RT-PCR of the TCR CDR3. MiXCR was run by TCRdb on the multiplex PCR reads, yielding one entry per CDR3 protein. The sample lists more than 550,000 distinct CDR3 sequences, 40% to 55% occurring once. The chain has TRBV7-2 and TRBJ2-5; TRBD2 matches at 7 bases. This TCR was sampled from an adult man with Graves' disease, either hyperthyroidism or ophthalmopathy (not recorded which). The sample was peripheral blood or thyroid tissue (not recorded which). CDR3 nucleotide sequence: TGTGCCAGCAGCCAAGTGACTAGCTCGACTCTAGAGACCCAGTACTTC. This gives the protein CASSQVTSSTLETQYF.